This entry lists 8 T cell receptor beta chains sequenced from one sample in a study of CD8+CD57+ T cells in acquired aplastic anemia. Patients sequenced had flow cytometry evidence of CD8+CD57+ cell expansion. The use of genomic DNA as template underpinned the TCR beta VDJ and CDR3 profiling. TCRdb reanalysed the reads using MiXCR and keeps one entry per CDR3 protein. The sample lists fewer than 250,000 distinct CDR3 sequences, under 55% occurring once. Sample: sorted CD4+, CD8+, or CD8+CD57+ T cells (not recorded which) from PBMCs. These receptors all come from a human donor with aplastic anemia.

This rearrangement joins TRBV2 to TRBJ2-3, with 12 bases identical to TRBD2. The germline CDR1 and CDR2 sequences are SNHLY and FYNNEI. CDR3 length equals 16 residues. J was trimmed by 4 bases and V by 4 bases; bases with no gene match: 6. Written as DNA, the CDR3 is TGTGCCAGCAGTGCTAGCGGGGGGGCCAGCGCAGATACGCAGTATTTT. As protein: CASSASGGASADTQYF.

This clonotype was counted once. In DNA form, the CDR3 reads TGTGCCAGCAGCTTACCTAGCGGGGGGTACCAAGAGACCCAGTACTTC. Amino acid sequence: CASSLPSGGYQETQYF. The rearrangement links TRBV7-8 to TRBJ2-5; TRBD2 matches 11 bases. The junction had 2 bases not matched to a gene; V was cut back by 2 bases and J by 0 bases. CDR3 length equals 16 residues. Germline V gene data show CDR1 as SGHVS and CDR2 as FQNEAQ.

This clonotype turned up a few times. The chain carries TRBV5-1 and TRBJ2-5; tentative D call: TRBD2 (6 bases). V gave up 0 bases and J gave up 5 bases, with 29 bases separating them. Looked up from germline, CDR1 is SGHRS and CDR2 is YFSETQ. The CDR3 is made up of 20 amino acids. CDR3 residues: CASSLGIGGPRVGMRETQYF. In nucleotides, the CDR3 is TGCGCCAGCAGCTTGGGAATCGGGGGACCACGAGTGGGAATGAGGGAGACCCAGTACTTC.

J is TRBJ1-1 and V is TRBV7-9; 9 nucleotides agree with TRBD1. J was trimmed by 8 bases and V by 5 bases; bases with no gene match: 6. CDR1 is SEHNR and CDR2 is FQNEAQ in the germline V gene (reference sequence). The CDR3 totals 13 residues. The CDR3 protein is CASSGTGNGEAFF. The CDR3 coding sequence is TGTGCCAGCAGCGGGACAGGGAATGGGGAAGCTTTCTTT.

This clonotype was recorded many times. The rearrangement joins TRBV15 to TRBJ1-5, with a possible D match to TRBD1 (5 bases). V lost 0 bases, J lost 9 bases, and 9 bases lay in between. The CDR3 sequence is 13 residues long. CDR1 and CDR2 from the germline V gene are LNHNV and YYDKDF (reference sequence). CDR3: CATSREGDRPQHF. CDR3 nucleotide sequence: TGTGCCACCAGCAGAGAAGGGGACCGGCCCCAGCATTTT.

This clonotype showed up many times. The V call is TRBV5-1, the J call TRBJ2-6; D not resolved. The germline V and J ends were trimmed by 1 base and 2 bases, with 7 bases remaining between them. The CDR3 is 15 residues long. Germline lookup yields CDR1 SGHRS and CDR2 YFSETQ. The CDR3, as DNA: TGCGCCAGCAGCTTGCCCGGGCCTGGGGCCAACGTCCTGACTTTC. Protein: CASSLPGPGANVLTF.

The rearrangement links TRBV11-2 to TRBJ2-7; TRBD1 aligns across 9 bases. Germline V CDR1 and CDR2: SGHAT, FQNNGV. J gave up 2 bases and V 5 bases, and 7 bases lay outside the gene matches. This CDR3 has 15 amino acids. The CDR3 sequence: CASSRDGTGTYEQYF. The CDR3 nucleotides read TGTGCCAGCAGCCGAGATGGGACAGGGACCTACGAGCAGTACTTC.

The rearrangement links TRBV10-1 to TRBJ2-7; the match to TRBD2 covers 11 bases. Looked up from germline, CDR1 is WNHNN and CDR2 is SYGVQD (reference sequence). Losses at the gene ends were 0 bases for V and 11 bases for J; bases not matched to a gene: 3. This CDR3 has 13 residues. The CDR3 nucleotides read TGCGCCAGCAGTGAGTCAACTAGCGGGAGAAAGTACTTC. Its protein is CASSESTSGRKYF.